These 21 T cell receptor beta chains originate from one sample sequenced in a study of OX40 agonist ivuxolimab in advanced cancers. The data were produced by immunoSEQ multiplex PCR, yet TCRdb's version contains in-frame clones alone and is incomplete. This sample yields about 83,000 clones, of which about 89% are seen a single time; 8.4% belongs to the top ten. Sequenced here: CD4+ or CD8+ T cells sorted from blood, sampled in a trial of the OX40 agonist ivuxolimab. The origin of the receptors is an adult with an advanced solid tumor such as melanoma, head and neck, liver or kidney cancer.

The chain recombines TRBV9 with TRBJ2-3, with TRBD2 as a possible D gene (5 bases). CDR3 length equals 15 residues. V was trimmed by 4 bases and J by 1 base, leaving 13 bases between them. Germline V lookup: CDR1 SGDLS, CDR2 YYNGEE. CDR3 nucleotides: TGTGCCAGCAGCCCATCAACCGGGGGCACAGATACGCAGTATTTT. It encodes CASSPSTGGTDTQYF.

This chain connects TRBV30 to TRBJ2-7; D unclear. Germline CDR1 and CDR2: GTSNPN and SVGIG (reference sequence). Trimming took 4 bases from V and 3 from J, leaving 13 bases between them. The CDR3 has 13 amino acids. This CDR3 is CAWTLDTVYEQYF. The CDR3 region has the DNA TGTGCCTGGACCCTCGATACGGTCTACGAGCAGTACTTC.

The chain carries TRBV20-1 and TRBJ2-7; D uncertain. Per germline, CDR1 DFQATT and CDR2 SNEGSKA (reference sequence). Trimming shortened V by 8 bases and J by 0 bases, and 8 bases separated the two germline ends. CDR3 size: 11 residues. CDR3 nucleotides: TGCAGTTTCTTCAGCTCCTACGAGCAGTACGTC. It encodes CSFFSSYEQYV.

This clone came up once. The genes are TRBV7-9 and TRBJ2-1; D not certain. V gave up 4 bases and J gave up 6 bases, with 7 bases separating them. CDR3 length: 12 amino acids. Germline values: CDR1 SEHNR, CDR2 FQNEAQ (reference sequence). The CDR3 is CASSSGGNEQFF. The CDR3 DNA sequence: TGTGCCAGCAGCTCAGGCGGCAATGAGCAGTTCTTC.

This sequence joins TRBV6-6 and TRBJ2-5, with D possibly TRBD1 on 5 matching bases. V lost 6 bases and J 5 bases, leaving 10 bases between the germline ends. Germline CDR1 and CDR2: MNHNY and SVGAGI (reference sequence). The CDR3 loop spans 12 amino acids. The CDR3 DNA reads TGTGCCAGCAGAGCAGGGTGGGAGACCCAGTACTTC. Encoded protein: CASRAGWETQYF.

The chain carries TRBV6-5 and TRBJ1-5; D is perhaps TRBD1 (6 bases). Germline V gene sequence: CDR1 MNHEY, CDR2 SVGAGI. V shed 6 bases and J shed 7 bases, with 16 bases lying between them. This CDR3 is 14 amino acids long. CDR3 sequence (DNA): TGTGCCAGCAGCCCCGGACAGACATGGCAGCCCCAGCATTTT. Protein sequence: CASSPGQTWQPQHF.

V usage is TRBV30 and J usage is TRBJ1-5; the D gene is possibly TRBD1 (6 bases). V was trimmed by 1 base and J by 11 bases, leaving 18 bases between them. The length of the CDR3 is 14 residues. Germline loops: CDR1 GTSNPN, CDR2 SVGIG (reference sequence). As DNA, the CDR3 is TGTGCCTGGAGTGGGGACACGGATCACGGGGCCCAGCATTTT. This encodes CAWSGDTDHGAQHF.

The chain joins TRBV19 to TRBJ1-5, with unresolved D. Trimming stripped 5 bases from V and 4 bases from J, with 15 bases between. This CDR3 region has 15 residues. Germline lookup yields CDR1 LNHDA and CDR2 SQIVND (reference sequence). CDR3 bases: TGTGCCAGTAGTCCGCTCGTGGTACCAAATCAGCCCCAGCATTTT. Protein sequence: CASSPLVVPNQPQHF.

The chain joins TRBV7-9 to TRBJ2-7; 8 nucleotides agree with TRBD1. Germline values: CDR1 SEHNR, CDR2 FQNEAQ (reference sequence). This CDR3 comprises 15 residues. The J segment lost 5 bases and the V segment lost 1 base, leaving 7 bases of the junction unmatched. The chain's CDR3 is CASSLGPGGWDEQYV. The CDR3 region has the DNA TGTGCCAGCAGCTTAGGCCCAGGGGGCTGGGACGAGCAGTACGTC.

The V call is TRBV28, the J call TRBJ2-1; TRBD2 matches at 10 bases. The CDR3 runs 15 residues. The germline V gene has CDR1 MDHEN and CDR2 SYDVKM. The ends lost 7 bases at V and 9 bases at J; junction bases unmatched: 12. The DNA of the CDR3 is TGTGCCAGCACAAACCTAGCGGGAGTAGGGGGTGAGCAGTTCTTC. Protein product: CASTNLAGVGGEQFF.

This clone was recorded a few times. The chain recombines TRBV28 with TRBJ1-5, with 9 bases lining up with TRBD1. The CDR3 is made up of 16 amino acids. Losses at the gene ends were 2 bases for V and 9 bases for J; bases not matched to a gene: 11. Germline CDR1 and CDR2: MDHEN and SYDVKM. For the CDR3, the DNA is TGTGCCAGCAGTTTACCGAGGACAGGGGTGGATCGGCCCCAGCATTTT. It codes for CASSLPRTGVDRPQHF.

V gene TRBV10-3 combines with J gene TRBJ2-1; D gene ambiguous. CDR1 is ENHRY, CDR2 SYGVKD, per germline. V was pared by 3 bases and J by 8 bases, with 11 bases between. The CDR3 length is 13 residues. The CDR3 DNA reads as TGTGCCATCAGTGAACGTAGCTGGGATGAGCAGTTCTTC. Its protein is CAISERSWDEQFF.

The chain carries TRBV18 and TRBJ1-5; no reliable D call. Germline values: CDR1 KGHSH, CDR2 LQKENI. V gave up 1 base and J gave up 9 bases, with 13 bases separating them. The CDR3 covers 14 residues. The CDR3, as DNA: TGTGCCAGCTCACCACGACGCCGAAGTTTGCCCCAGCATTTT. Its protein is CASSPRRRSLPQHF.

The genes are TRBV5-5 and TRBJ2-7; TRBD1 agrees at 7 bases. V was pared by 0 bases and J by 13 bases, with 10 bases of the junction left unmatched. The germline V gene has CDR1 SGHKS and CDR2 YYEKEE (reference sequence). The CDR3 consists of 13 residues. Written as DNA, the CDR3 is TGTGCCAGCAGCTTGGGGACAGGATCATTGATTTACGTC. Its protein is CASSLGTGSLIYV.

J is TRBJ1-1 and V is TRBV7-8; no reliable D call. This CDR3 region has 13 residues. Trimming stripped 1 base from V and 1 base from J, with 4 bases between. The germline V gene has CDR1 SGHVS and CDR2 FQNEAQ. Here the CDR3 reads CASSLGRNTEAFF. DNA for the CDR3: TGTGCCAGCAGCTTAGGGCGGAACACTGAAGCTTTCTTT.

The rearrangement joins TRBV29-1 to TRBJ1-6; possibly TRBD1 for D (6 bases). Per germline, CDR1 SQVTM and CDR2 ANQGSEA. V lost 6 bases and J 10 bases, leaving 16 bases between the germline ends. The CDR3 totals 13 residues. The DNA of the CDR3 is TGCAGCGTACAGACAGGTTTCAGCTCACCCCTCCACTTT. As protein: CSVQTGFSSPLHF.

The chain links TRBV27 to TRBJ1-2; TRBD1 might be the D (6 bases). Germline assignment: CDR1 MNHEY and CDR2 SMNVEV (reference sequence). CDR3 length: 13 amino acids. The V end lost 3 bases, the J end lost 2 bases, and 7 bases lay between the germline ends. In DNA form, the CDR3 reads TGTGCCAGCAGTTTTACAGGGAACTATGGCTACACCTTC. It yields the protein CASSFTGNYGYTF.

Turning to this clone: The junction departs from the called germline gene at one end, perhaps through a read error. The rearrangement uses TRBV14 and TRBJ2-3, with 11 nucleotides matching TRBD2. The length of the CDR3 is 18 residues. Germline loops: CDR1 SGHDN, CDR2 FVKESK. CDR3 nucleotides: TGTGCCAGCAGCTACACTCCGGGACTAGCGGCCTTAGGGTTTGCGCAGTACTTT. Translated: CASSYTPGLAALGFAQYF.

The chain recombines TRBV4-3 with TRBJ2-7; perhaps TRBD2 as D (6 bases). Germline loops: CDR1 LGHNA, CDR2 YSLEER. V lost 4 bases and J lost 2, with 15 bases in between. This CDR3 is built from 15 residues. For the CDR3, the DNA is TGCGCCAGCAGCCTCAACCGGGACTTTGCCTACGAGCAGTACTTC. It encodes CASSLNRDFAYEQYF.

This clone occurred a few times. The rearrangement joins TRBV6-5 to TRBJ1-5; 9 bases agree with TRBD1. Germline CDR1 MNHEY, CDR2 SVGAGI. The CDR3 spans 15 residues. V lost 6 bases, J lost 4 bases, and 7 bases stayed unmatched. CDR3 sequence reads: CASSNTGGKNQPQHF. CDR3 nucleotides: TGTGCCAGCAGCAACACAGGGGGCAAGAATCAGCCCCAGCATTTT.

The V call is TRBV4-3, the J call TRBJ1-2; no definite D call. The germline V gene has CDR1 LGHNA and CDR2 YSLEER. The CDR3 covers 17 residues. Trimming left V 1 base short and J 7 bases short, with 22 bases between. The CDR3 nucleotides are TGCGCCAGCAGCCAAGGAGTTTTTACGGGCGGTATGGGTGGCTACACCTTC. It yields the protein CASSQGVFTGGMGGYTF.